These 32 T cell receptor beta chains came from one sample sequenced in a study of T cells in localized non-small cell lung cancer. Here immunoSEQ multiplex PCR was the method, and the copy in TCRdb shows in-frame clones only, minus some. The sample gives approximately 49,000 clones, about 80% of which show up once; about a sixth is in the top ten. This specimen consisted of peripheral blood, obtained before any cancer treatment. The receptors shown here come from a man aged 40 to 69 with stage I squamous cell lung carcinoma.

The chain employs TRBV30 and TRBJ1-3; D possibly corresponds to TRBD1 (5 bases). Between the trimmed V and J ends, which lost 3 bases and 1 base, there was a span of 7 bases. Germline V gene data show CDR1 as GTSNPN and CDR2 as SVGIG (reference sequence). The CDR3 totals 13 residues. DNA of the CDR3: TGTGCCTGGAGCGACAGTTCTGGAAACACCATATATTTT. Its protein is CAWSDSSGNTIYF.

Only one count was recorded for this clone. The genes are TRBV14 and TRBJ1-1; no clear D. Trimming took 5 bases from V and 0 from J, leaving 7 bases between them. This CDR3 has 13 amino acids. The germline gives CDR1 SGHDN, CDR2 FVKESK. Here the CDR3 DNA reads TGTGCCAGCAGCTCAGGTTTGAACACTGAAGCTTTCTTT. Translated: CASSSGLNTEAFF. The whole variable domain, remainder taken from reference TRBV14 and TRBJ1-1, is EAGVTQFPSHSVIEKGQTVTLRCDPISGHDNLYWYRRVMGKEIKFLLHFVKESKQDESGMPNNRFLAERTGGTYSTLKVQPAELEDSGVYFCASSSGLNTEAFFGQGTRLTVV.

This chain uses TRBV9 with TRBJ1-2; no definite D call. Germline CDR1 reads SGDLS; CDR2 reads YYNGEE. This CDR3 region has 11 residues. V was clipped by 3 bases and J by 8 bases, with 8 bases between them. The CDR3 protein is CASSAPWGYTF. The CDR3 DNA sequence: TGTGCCAGCAGCGCCCCTTGGGGCTACACCTTC.

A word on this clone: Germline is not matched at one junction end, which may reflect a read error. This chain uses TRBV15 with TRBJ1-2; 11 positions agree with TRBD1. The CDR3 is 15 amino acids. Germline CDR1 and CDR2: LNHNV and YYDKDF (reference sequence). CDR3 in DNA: TGTGCCACCAGCAGAGATGAAGGGAGGACAGGGGGCGAATCCTTC. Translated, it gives CATSRDEGRTGGESF.

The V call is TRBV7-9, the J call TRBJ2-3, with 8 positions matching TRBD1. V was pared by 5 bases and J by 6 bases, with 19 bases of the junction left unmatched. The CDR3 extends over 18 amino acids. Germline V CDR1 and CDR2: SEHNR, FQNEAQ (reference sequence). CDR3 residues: CASSRIGTGTGGQDTQYF. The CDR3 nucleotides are TGTGCCAGCAGCCGGATCGGCACCGGGACAGGTGGGCAGGATACGCAGTATTTT. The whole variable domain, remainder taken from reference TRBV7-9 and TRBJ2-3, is DTGVSQNPRHKITKRGQNVTFRCDPISEHNRLYWYRQTLGQGPEFLTYFQNEAQLEKSRLLSDRFSAERPKGSFSTLEIQRTEQGDSAMYLCASSRIGTGTGGQDTQYFGPGTRLTVL.

CDR3 in DNA: TGCAGCGTCGGACAGCTTGGGGAAAAACTGTTTTTT. It is translated as CSVGQLGEKLFF. V and J are TRBV29-1 and TRBJ1-4; tentative D call: TRBD1 (6 bases). Trimming removed 6 bases at V and 8 bases at J, with 13 bases between. Germline CDR1 and CDR2: SQVTM and ANQGSEA. The CDR3 contains 12 residues.

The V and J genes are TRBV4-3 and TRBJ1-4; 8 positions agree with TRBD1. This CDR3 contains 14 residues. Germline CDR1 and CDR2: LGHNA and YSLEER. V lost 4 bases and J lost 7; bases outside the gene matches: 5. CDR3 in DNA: TGCGCCAGCAGCCCAAGGGACAGGTCTGAAAAACTGTTTTTT. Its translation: CASSPRDRSEKLFF.

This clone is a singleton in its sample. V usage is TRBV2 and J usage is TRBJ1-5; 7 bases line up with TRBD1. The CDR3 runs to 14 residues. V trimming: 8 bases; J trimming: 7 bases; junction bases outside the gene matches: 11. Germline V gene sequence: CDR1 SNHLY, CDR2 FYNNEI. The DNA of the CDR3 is TGTGCCAGCTGGAAGGGGGCCTCAGGGCAGCCCCAGCATTTT. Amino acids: CASWKGASGQPQHF.

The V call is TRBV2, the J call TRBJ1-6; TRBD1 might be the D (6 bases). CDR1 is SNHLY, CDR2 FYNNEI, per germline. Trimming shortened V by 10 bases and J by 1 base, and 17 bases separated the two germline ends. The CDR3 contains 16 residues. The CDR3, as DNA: TGTGCCATTACCATTAGGGGGGAATCCTATAATTCACCCCTCCACTTT. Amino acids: CAITIRGESYNSPLHF.

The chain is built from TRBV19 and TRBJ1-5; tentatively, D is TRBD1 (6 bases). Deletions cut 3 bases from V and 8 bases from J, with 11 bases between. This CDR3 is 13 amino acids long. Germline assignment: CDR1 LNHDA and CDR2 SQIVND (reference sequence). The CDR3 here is CASSIRGAEPQHF. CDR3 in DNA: TGTGCCAGTAGTATCCGGGGGGCAGAGCCCCAGCATTTT. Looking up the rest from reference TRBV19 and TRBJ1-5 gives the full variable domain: DGGITQSPKYLFRKEGQNVTLSCEQNLNHDAMYWYRQDPGQGLRLIYYSQIVNDFQKGDIAEGYSVSREKKESFPLTVTSAQKNPTAFYLCASSIRGAEPQHFGDGTRLSIL.

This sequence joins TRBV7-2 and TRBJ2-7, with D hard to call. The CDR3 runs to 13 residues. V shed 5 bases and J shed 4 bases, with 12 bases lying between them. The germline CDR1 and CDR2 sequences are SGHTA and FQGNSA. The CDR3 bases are TGTGCCAGCAGCAAAGGTATTGATTACGAGCAGTACTTC. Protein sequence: CASSKGIDYEQYF.

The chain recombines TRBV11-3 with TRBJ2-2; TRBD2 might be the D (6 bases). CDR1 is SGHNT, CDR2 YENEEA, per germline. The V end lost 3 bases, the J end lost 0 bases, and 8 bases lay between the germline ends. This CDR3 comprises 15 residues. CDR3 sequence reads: CASSFRGTNTGELFF. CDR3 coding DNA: TGTGCCAGCAGCTTTCGGGGGACGAACACCGGGGAGCTGTTTTTT.

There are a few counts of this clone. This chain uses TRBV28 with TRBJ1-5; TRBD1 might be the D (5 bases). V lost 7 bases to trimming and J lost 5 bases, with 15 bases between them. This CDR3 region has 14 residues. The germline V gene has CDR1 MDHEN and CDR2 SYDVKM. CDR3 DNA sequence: TGTGCCAGCACTACGATAGCGGGGGATCAGCCCCAGCATTTT. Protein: CASTTIAGDQPQHF.

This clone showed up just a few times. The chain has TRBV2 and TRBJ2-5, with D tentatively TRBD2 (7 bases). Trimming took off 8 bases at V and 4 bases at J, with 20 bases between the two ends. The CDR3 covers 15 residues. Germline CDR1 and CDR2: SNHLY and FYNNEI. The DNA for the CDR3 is TGTGCCAGCCTCCTCACCGGGGGGCAAGGAGAGACCCAGTACTTC. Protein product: CASLLTGGQGETQYF.

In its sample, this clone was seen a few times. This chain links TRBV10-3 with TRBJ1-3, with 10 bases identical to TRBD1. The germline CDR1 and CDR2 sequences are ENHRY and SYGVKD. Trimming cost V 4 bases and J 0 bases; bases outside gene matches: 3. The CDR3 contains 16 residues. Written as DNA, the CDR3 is TGTGCCATCAGTGGTGGACAGGGGGTCTCTGGAAACACCATATATTTT. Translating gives CAISGGQGVSGNTIYF.

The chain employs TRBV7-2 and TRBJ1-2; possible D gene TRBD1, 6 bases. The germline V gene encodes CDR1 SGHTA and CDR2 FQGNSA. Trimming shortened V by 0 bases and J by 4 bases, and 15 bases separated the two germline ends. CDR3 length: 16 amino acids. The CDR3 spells CASSLARGARSYGYTF. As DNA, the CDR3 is TGTGCCAGCAGCTTAGCTAGGGGGGCCCGGAGCTATGGCTACACCTTC.

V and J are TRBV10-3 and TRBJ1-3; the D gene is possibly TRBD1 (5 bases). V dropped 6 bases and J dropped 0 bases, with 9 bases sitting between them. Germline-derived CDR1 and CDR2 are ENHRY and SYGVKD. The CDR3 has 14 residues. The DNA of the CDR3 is TGTGCCATCAGCGCAGGGCTCTCTGGAAACACCATATATTTT. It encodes CAISAGLSGNTIYF.

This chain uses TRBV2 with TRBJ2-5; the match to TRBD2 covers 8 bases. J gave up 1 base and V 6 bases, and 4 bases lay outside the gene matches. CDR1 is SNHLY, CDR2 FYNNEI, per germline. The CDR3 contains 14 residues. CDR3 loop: CASRSGGPQETQYF. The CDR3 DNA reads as TGTGCCAGCAGGAGCGGGGGCCCCCAAGAGACCCAGTACTTC.

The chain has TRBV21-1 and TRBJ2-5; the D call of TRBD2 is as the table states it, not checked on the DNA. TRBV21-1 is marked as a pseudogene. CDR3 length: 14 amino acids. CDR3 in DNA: TGTGCCAGCAGCAAAGGTAATAGAAAAGAGACCCAGTACTTC. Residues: CASSKGNRKETQYF.

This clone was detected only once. In DNA, the CDR3 is TGTGCCAGCTCACCAAACGCTAACTTACAGGGGATCAATTCACCCCTCCACTTT. It translates to CASSPNANLQGINSPLHF. The chain uses TRBV18 and TRBJ1-6; TRBD1 agrees at 7 bases. The CDR3 has 18 amino acids. The ends lost 2 bases at V and 7 bases at J; junction bases unmatched: 14. Germline V gene sequence: CDR1 KGHSH, CDR2 LQKENI.

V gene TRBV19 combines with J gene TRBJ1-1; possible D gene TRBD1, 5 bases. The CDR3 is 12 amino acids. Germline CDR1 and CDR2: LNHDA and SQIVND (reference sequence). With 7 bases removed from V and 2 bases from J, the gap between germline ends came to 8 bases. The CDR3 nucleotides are TGTGCCAGTACCGACAGAAACACTGAAGCTTTCTTT. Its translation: CASTDRNTEAFF.

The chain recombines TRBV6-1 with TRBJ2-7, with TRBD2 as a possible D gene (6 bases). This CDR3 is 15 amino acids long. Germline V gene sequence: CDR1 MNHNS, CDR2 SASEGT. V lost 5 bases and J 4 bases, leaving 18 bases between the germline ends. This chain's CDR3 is CASSRDSLPLYEQYF. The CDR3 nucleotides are TGTGCCAGCAGTCGGGACTCCCTTCCTTTATACGAGCAGTACTTC.

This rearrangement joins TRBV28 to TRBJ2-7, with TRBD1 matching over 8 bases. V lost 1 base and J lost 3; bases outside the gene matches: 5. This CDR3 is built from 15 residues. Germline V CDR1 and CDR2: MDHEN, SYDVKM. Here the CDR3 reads CASSLSGTGHYEQYF. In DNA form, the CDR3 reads TGTGCCAGCAGTTTATCTGGGACAGGTCACTACGAGCAGTACTTC.

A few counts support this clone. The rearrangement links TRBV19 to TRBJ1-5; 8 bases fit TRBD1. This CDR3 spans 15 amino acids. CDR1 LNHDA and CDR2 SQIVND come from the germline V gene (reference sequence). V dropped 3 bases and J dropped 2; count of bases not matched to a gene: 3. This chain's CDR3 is CASSMDRVGNQPQHF. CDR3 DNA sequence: TGTGCCAGTAGTATGGACAGGGTTGGCAATCAGCCCCAGCATTTT.

The CDR3 region has the DNA TGTGCCAGCAGTCAGAGGGGAGGCTCCTATAATTCACCCCTCCACTTT. Its protein is CASSQRGGSYNSPLHF. The chain couples TRBV5-6 to TRBJ1-6; D possibly corresponds to TRBD1 (5 bases). Germline CDR1 is SGHDT and CDR2 is YYEEEE. The CDR3 has 16 amino acids. V lost 5 bases and J lost 0, with 12 bases in between.

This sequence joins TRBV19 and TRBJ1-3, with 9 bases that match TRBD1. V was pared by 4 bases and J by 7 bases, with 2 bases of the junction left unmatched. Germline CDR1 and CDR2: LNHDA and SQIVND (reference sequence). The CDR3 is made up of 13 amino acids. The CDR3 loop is CASSTGQGNTIYF. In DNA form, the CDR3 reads TGTGCCAGTAGTACTGGACAGGGGAACACCATATATTTT.

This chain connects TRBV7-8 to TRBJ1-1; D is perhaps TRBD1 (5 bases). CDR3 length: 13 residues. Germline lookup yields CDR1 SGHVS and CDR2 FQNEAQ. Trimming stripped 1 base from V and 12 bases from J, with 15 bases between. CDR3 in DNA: TGTGCCAGCAGCTTAGGGATCAGGGAAAGGTCTTTCTTT. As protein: CASSLGIRERSFF.

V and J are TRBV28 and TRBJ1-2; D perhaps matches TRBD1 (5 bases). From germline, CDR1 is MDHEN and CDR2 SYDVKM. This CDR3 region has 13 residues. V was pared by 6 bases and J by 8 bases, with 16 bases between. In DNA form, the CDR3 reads TGTGCCAGCAGAATTCACCAGGGAGGAGGCTACACCTTC. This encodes CASRIHQGGGYTF.

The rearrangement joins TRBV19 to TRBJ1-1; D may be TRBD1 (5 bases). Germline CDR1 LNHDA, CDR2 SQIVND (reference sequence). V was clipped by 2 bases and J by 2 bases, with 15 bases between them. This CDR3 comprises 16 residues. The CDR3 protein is CASSIRSGASNTEAFF. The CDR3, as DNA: TGTGCCAGTAGTATACGGAGTGGGGCGTCTAACACTGAAGCTTTCTTT.

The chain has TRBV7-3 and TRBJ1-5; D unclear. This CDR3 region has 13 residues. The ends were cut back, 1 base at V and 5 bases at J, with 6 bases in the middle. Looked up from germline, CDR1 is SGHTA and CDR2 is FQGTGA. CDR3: CASSLKADQPQHF. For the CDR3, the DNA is TGTGCCAGCAGCTTAAAGGCCGATCAGCCCCAGCATTTT.

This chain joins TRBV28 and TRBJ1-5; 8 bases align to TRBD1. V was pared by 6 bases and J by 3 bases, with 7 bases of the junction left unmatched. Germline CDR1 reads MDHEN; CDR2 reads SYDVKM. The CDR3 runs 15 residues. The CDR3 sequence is CASRPSGGVNQPQHF. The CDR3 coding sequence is TGTGCCAGCAGACCCTCAGGGGGCGTCAATCAGCCCCAGCATTTT.

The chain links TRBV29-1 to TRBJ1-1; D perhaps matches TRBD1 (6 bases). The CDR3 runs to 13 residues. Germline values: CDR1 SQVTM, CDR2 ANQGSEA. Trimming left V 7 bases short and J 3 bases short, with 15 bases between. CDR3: CSARQVIDTEAFF. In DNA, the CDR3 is TGCAGCGCCAGACAGGTTATCGACACTGAAGCTTTCTTT. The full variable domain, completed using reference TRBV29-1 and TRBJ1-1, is SAVISQKPSRDICQRGTSLTIQCQVDSQVTMMFWYRQQPGQSLTLIATANQGSEATYESGFVIDKFPISRPNLTFSTLTVSNMSPEDSSIYLCSARQVIDTEAFFGQGTRLTVV.